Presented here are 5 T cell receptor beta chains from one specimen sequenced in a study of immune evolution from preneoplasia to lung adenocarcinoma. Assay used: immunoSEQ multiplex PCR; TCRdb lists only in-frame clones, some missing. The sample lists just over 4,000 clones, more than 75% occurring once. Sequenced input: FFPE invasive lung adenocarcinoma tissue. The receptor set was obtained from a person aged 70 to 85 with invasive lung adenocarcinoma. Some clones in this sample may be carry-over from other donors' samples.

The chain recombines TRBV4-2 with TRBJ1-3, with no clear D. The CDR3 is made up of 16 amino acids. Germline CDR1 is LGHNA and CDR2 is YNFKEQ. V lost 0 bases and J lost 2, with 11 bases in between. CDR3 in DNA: TGTGCCAGCAGCCAAGATTTAGCGGGTCCTGGAAACACCATATATTTT. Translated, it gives CASSQDLAGPGNTIYF.

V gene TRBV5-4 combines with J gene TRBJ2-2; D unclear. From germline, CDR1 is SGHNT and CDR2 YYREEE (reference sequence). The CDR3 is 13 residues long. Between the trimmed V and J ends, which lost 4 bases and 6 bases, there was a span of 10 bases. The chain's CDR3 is CASSLRSPGELFF. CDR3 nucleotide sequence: TGTGCCAGCAGCCTCCGAAGTCCCGGGGAGCTGTTTTTT.

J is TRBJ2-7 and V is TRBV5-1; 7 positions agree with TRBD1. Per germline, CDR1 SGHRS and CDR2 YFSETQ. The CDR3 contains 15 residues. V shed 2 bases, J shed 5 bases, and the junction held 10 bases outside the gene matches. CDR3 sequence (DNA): TGCGCCAGCAGCTTACAGGGGTCCTTGGGAAACGAGCAGTACTTC. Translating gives CASSLQGSLGNEQYF.

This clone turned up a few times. The CDR3 DNA reads as TGTGCCAGCAGCTTAGCTGGAGGAGAGCAGTACTTC. It is translated as CASSLAGGEQYF. The rearrangement links TRBV7-9 to TRBJ2-7, with a possible D match to TRBD2 (5 bases). Per the germline V gene, CDR1 is SEHNR and CDR2 is FQNEAQ (reference sequence). The V gene lost 0 bases and the J gene lost 7 bases, with 7 bases spanning the gap. The CDR3 length is 12 residues.

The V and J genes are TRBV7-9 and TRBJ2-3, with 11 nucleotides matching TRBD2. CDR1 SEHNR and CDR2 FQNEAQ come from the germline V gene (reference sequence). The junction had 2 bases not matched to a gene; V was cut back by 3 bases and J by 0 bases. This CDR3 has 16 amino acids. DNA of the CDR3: TGTGCCAGCAGCTTGAGACTAGCGGGGAGCACAGATACGCAGTATTTT. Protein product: CASSLRLAGSTDTQYF.